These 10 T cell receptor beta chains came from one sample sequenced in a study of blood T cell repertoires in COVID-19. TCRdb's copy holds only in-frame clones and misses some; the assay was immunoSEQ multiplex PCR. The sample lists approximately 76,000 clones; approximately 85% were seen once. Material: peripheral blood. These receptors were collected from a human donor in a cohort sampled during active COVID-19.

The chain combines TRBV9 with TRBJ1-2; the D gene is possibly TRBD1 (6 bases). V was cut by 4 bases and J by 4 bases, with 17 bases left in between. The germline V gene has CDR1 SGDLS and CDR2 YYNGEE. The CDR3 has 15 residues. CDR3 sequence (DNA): TGTGCCAGCAGCTCCCGGGACACCTACCTCTATGGCTACACCTTC. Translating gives CASSSRDTYLYGYTF.

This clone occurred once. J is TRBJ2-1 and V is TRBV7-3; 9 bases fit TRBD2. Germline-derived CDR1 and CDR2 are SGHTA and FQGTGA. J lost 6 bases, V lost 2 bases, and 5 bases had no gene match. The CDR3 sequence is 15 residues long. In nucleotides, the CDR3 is TGTGCCAGCAGCTTACCCGGGACTAGCCGCAATGAGCAGTTCTTC. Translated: CASSLPGTSRNEQFF.

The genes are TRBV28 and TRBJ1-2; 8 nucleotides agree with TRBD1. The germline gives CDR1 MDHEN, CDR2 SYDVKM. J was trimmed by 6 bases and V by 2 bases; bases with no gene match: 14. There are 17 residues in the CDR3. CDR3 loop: CASSLGGSDRGADGYTF. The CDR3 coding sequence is TGTGCCAGCAGTTTAGGGGGTAGTGACAGGGGAGCTGATGGCTACACCTTC.

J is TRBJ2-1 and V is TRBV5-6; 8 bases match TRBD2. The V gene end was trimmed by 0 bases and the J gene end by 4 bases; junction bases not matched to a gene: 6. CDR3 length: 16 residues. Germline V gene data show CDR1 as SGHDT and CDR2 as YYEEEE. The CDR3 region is CASSLAGRGVYNEQFF. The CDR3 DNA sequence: TGTGCCAGCAGCTTGGCTGGGCGGGGGGTATACAATGAGCAGTTCTTC. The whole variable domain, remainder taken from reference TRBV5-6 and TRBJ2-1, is DAGVTQSPTHLIKTRGQQVTLRCSPKSGHDTVSWYQQALGQGPQFIFQYYEEEERQRGNFPDRFSGHQFPNYSSELNVNALLLGDSALYLCASSLAGRGVYNEQFFGPGTRLTVL.

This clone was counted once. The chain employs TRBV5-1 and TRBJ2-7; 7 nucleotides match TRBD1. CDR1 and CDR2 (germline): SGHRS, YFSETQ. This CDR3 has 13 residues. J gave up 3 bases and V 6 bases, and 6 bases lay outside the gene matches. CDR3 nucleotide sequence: TGCGCCAGCAAGACGACAGGGAGCTACGAGCAGTACTTC. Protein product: CASKTTGSYEQYF.

The CDR3 sequence: CASSQAGLAGPQYF. The CDR3 nucleotides are TGTGCCAGCAGCCAAGCCGGGTTAGCGGGGCCCCAGTACTTC. This chain connects TRBV14 to TRBJ2-5; 8 bases match TRBD2. J was trimmed by 9 bases and V by 1 base; bases with no gene match: 7. Germline V lookup: CDR1 SGHDN, CDR2 FVKESK. The CDR3 loop spans 14 amino acids.

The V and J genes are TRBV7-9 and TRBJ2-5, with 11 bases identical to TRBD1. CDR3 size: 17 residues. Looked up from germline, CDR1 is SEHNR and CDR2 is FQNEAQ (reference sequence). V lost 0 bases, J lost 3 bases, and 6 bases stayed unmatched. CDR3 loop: CASSLAGGTGGKETQYF. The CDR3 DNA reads TGTGCCAGCAGCTTAGCGGGCGGGACAGGGGGGAAAGAGACCCAGTACTTC.

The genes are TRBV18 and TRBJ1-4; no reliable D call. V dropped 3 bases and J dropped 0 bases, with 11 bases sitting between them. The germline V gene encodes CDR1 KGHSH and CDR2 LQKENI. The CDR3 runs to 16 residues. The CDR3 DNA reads TGTGCCAGCTCACCGCTCCGAGGAGCAACTAATGAAAAACTGTTTTTT. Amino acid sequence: CASSPLRGATNEKLFF.

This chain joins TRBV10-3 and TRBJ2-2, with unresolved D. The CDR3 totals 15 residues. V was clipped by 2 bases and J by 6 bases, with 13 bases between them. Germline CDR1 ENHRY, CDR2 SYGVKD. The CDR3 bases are TGTGCCATCAGTGAGCTCGGCCCCCAGGCCGGGGAGCTGTTTTTT. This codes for CAISELGPQAGELFF.

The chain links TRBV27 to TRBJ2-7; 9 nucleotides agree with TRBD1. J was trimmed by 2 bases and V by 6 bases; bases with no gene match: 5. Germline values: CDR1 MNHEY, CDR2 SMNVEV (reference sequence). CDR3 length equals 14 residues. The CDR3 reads CASRWGQGPYEQYF. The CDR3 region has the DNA TGTGCCAGCAGATGGGGACAGGGCCCCTACGAGCAGTACTTC.